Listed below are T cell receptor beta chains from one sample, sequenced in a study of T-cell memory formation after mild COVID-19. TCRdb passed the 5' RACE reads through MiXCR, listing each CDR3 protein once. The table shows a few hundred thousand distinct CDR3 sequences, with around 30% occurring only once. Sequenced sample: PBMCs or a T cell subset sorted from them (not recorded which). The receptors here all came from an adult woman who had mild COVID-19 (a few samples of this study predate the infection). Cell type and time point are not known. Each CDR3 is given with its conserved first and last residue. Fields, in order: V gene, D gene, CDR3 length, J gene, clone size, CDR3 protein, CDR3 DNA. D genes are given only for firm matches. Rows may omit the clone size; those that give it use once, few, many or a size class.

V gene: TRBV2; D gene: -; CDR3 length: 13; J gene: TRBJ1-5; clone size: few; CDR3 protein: CASSEEGNQPQHF; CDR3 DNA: TGTGCCAGCAGTGAAGAGGGGAATCAGCCCCAGCATTTT
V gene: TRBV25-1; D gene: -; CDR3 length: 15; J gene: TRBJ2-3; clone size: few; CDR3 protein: CASSELGGASDTQYF; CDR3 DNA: TGTGCCAGCAGTGAATTGGGGGGTGCTTCAGATACGCAGTATTTT
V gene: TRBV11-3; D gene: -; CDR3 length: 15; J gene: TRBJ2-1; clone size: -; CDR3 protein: CASSPFSTAGNEQFF; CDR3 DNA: TGTGCCAGCAGCCCCTTTTCGACGGCGGGGAATGAGCAGTTCTTC
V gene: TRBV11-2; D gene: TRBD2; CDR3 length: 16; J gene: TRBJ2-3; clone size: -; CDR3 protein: CASRLGASGYTDTQYF; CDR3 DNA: TGTGCCAGCAGATTAGGAGCTAGCGGATACACAGATACGCAGTATTTT
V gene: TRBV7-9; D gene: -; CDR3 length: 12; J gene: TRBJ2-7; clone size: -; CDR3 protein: CASSLGGLGQYF; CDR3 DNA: TGTGCCAGCAGCCTCGGGGGTCTGGGGCAGTACTTC
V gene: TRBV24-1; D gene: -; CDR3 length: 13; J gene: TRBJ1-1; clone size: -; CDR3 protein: CATSSGTRGEAFF; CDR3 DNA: TGTGCCACCAGCTCTGGGACCAGGGGTGAAGCTTTCTTT
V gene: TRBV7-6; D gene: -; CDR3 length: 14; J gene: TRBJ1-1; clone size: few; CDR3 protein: CASSLTFQNTEAFF; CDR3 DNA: TGTGCCAGCAGCTTGACCTTTCAGAACACTGAAGCTTTCTTT
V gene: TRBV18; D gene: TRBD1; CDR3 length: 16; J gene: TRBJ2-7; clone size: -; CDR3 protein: CASSPPGTGVGYEQYF; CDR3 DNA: TGTGCCAGCTCACCGCCTGGGACAGGGGTCGGTTACGAGCAGTACTTC
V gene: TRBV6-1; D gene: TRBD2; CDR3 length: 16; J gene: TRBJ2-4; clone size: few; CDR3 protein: CASSEFGTSGKNIQYF; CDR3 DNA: TGTGCCAGCAGTGAATTCGGGACTAGCGGTAAAAACATTCAGTACTTC
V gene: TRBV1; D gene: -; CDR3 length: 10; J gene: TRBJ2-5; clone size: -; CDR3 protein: CTSSQSSGGF; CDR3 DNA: TGCACCAGCAGCCAATCTAGCGGGGGGTTC
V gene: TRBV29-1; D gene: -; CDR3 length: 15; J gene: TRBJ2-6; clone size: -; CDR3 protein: CSVGADPSGANVLTF; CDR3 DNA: TGCAGCGTTGGGGCAGACCCCTCTGGGGCCAACGTCCTGACTTTC
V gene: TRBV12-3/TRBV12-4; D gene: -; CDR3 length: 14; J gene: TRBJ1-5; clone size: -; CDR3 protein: CASSLKTGLQPQHF; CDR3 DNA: TGTGCCAGCAGTTTAAAGACAGGACTTCAGCCCCAGCATTTT
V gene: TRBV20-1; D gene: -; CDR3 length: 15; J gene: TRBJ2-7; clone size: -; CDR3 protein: CSARPPGTGSYEQYF; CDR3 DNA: TGCAGTGCTAGACCCCCGGGGACCGGATCCTACGAGCAGTACTTC
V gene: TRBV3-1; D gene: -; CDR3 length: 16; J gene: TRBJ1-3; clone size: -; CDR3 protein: CASSQDSIGDGNTIYF; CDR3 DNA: TGTGCCAGCAGCCAAGATTCAATAGGGGACGGAAACACCATATATTTT
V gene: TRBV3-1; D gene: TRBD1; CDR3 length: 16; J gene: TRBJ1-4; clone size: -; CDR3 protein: CASAPGTGGGNEKLFF; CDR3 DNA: TGTGCCTCCGCCCCCGGGACAGGGGGCGGTAATGAAAAACTGTTTTTT
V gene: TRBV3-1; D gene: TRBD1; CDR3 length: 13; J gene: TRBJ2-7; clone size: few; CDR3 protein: CASSRTGSGEQYF; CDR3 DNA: TGTGCCAGCAGTCGGACAGGGTCGGGCGAGCAGTACTTC
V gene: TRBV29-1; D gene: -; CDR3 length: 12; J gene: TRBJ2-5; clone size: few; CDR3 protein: CSVLTAQETQYF; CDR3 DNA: TGCAGCGTGCTGACAGCCCAAGAGACCCAGTACTTC
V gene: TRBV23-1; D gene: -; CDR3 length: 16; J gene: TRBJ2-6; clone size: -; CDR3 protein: CASTKQGNSGANVLTF; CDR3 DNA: TGCGCCAGCACCAAACAAGGAAACTCTGGGGCCAACGTCCTGACTTTC
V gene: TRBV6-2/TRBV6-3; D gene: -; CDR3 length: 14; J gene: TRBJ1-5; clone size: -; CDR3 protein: CASRPGISNQPQHF; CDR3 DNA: TGTGCCAGCAGACCGGGAATTAGCAATCAGCCCCAGCATTTT
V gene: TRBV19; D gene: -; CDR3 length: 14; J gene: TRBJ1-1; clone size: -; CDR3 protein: CATCGEYGYTEAFF; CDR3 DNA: TGTGCCACGTGCGGGGAGTATGGGTACACTGAAGCTTTCTTT
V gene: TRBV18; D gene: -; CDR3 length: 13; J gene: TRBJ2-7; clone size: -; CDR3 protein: CASSPATEYEQYF; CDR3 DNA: TGTGCCAGCTCACCGGCGACAGAATACGAGCAGTACTTC
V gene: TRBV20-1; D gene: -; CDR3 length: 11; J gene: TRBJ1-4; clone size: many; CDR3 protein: CSATFNEKLFF; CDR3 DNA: TGCAGTGCTACCTTCAATGAAAAACTGTTTTTT
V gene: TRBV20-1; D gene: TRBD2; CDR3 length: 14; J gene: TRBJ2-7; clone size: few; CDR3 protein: CSASPTSGPYEQYF; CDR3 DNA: TGCAGTGCTAGCCCGACTAGCGGCCCCTACGAGCAGTACTTC
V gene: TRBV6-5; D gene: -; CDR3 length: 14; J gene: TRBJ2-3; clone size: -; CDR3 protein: CASREGPGADTQYF; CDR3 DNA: TGTGCCAGCAGGGAAGGGCCCGGGGCAGATACGCAGTATTTT
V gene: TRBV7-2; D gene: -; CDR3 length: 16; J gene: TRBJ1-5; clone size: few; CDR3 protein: CASSTPGGIPDQPQHF; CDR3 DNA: TGTGCCAGCAGCACCCCGGGGGGGATCCCCGATCAGCCCCAGCATTTT
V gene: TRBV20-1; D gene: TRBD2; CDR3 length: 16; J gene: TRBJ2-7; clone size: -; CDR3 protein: CSARDRLAGGTYEQYF; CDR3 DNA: TGCAGTGCTCGGGACAGACTAGCGGGAGGGACATACGAGCAGTACTTC
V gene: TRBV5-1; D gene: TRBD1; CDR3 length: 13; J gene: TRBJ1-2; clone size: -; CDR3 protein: CASSSQDRDASTF; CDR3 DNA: TGCGCCAGCAGCTCACAAGACAGGGATGCGTCCACCTTC
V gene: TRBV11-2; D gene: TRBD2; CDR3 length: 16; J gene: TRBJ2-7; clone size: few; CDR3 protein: CASSPYPGGVDYEQYF; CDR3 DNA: TGTGCCAGCAGCCCTTACCCGGGGGGAGTGGACTACGAGCAGTACTTC
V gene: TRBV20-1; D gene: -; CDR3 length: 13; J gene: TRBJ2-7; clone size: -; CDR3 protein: CSAAGQPSYEQYF; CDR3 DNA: TGCAGTGCAGCGGGACAGCCATCCTACGAGCAGTACTTC
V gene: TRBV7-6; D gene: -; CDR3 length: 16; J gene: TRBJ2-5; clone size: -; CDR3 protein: CASSLDEGTVQETQYF; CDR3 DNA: TGTGCCAGCAGCTTAGACGAGGGGACGGTCCAAGAGACCCAGTACTTC
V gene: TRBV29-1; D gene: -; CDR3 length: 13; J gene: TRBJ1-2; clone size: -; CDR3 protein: CSVGEQANYGYTF; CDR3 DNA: TGCAGCGTGGGTGAACAGGCTAACTATGGCTACACCTTC
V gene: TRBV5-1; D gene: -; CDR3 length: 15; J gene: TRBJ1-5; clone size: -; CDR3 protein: CASSPLGGSNQPQHF; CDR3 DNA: TGCGCCAGCAGCCCCCTCGGCGGTAGCAATCAGCCCCAGCATTTT
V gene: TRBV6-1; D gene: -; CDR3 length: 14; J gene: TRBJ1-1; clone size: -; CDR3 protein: CASSVFSVNTEAFF; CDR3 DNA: TGTGCCAGCAGTGTTTTCTCAGTGAACACTGAAGCTTTCTTT
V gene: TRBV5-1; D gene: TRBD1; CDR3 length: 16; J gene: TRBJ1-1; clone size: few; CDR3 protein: CASSSQGAPGADEAFF; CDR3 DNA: TGCGCCAGCAGCTCACAGGGGGCGCCGGGAGCGGATGAAGCTTTCTTT
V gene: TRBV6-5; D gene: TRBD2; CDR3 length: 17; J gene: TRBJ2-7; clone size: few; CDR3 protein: CASSQRLAGGLNHEQYF; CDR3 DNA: TGTGCCAGCAGTCAGCGACTAGCGGGAGGGCTTAACCACGAGCAGTACTTC
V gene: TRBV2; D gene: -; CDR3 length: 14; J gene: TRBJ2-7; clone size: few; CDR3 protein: CASRKRGESTSQYF; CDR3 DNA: TGTGCCAGCAGGAAGAGGGGCGAGTCCACAAGTCAGTACTTC
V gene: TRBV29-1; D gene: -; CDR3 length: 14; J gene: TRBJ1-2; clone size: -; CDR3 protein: CSVTRDPNNYGYTF; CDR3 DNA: TGCAGCGTTACACGGGACCCTAATAACTATGGCTACACCTTC
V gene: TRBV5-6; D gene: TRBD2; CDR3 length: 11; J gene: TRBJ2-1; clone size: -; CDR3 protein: CASSLTGTRFF; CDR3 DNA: TGTGCCAGCAGCCTCACCGGGACTAGGTTCTTC
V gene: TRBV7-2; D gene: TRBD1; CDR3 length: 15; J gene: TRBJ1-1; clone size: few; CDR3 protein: CASSLAQGGSTEAFF; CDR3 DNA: TGTGCCAGCAGCTTAGCCCAGGGGGGAAGCACTGAAGCTTTCTTT